This T cell receptor beta chain emerged from a study of blood T cell repertoires in COVID-19. On the study more broadly: The samples span acute and convalescent COVID-19 from the United States, Italy and Spain. In each case, the material was cDNA or gDNA derived from T cells, B-cell-depleted T cells, or PBMCs.

How the authors handled the data: Amplification from reference gene primers served as the basis for estimated nucleated cell counts. Only in-frame clones appear in the TCRdb table, and some are missing; sequencing was by immunoSEQ multiplex PCR. V, J and clone size are those of that table, while D and trimming were read from the DNA. This sample carries roughly 290,000 clones, more than 85% of them seen once, and the ten largest clones take roughly 0.8%. The germline V and J ends were trimmed by 5 bases and 4 bases, with 9 bases remaining between them. Germline V gene sequence: CDR1 MDHEN, CDR2 SYDVKM. This CDR3 has 13 residues.

The sequencing sample was made of peripheral blood. The receptor's source is a man aged 30 to 45 with acute or convalescent COVID-19. The rearrangement joins TRBV28 to TRBJ1-5, with D hard to call. The CDR3 reads CASSIQVNQPQHF. Here the CDR3 DNA reads TGTGCCAGCAGTATTCAGGTAAATCAGCCCCAGCATTTT.